This T cell receptor (beta chain) stems from a study of shared clonotypes between healthy human individuals. Study results and limitations: Clonotype sharing levels among donors were expected to vary with sequencing depth.

Profiling relied on immunoSEQ multiplex PCR, and the TCRdb table lists in-frame clones only, not all of them. The repertoire holds approximately 2,000,000 clones, approximately 92% seen once, with 1.5% to 2% in the top ten. The CDR3 is 14 amino acids. J lost 4 bases, V lost 7 bases, and 8 bases had no gene match. Germline assignment: CDR1 SGHRS and CDR2 YFSETQ. In the naive CD8 group, cells lacked CD45RO and were positively selected for CCR7, so terminally differentiated effector memory CD45RA+ cells were left out. Regarding this clone: The antigen remains unidentified.

The sequence was collected from a man between 18 and 29 years old in good health. Some clones in this sample may be carry-over from other donors' samples. Sequencing was carried out using naive CD8+ T cells from PBMCs. The chain has TRBV5-1 and TRBJ2-7; TRBD2 matches at 10 bases. The DNA of the CDR3 is TGCGCCAGCCAGATACTAGCGGGAAGGTACGAGCAGTACTTC. Translating it yields CASQILAGRYEQYF.